This T cell receptor beta chain was sequenced for a study of Ad26.COV2.S vaccination and SARS-CoV-2 variants. Study at large: The trial was COV1001 and the donor's arm was Ad26.COV2.S. The study gave Ad26.COV2.S intramuscularly, once or twice 56 days apart.

This clone was seen just once. What it binds is not known. The CDR3 runs to 15 residues. The V gene's germline CDR1 is LGHDT and CDR2 YNNKEL (reference sequence). V trimming: 3 bases; J trimming: 1 base; junction bases outside the gene matches: 2. Profiled with immunoSEQ multiplex PCR; TCRdb holds only in-frame clones, not every one. The table shows 350,000 to 450,000 clones, with about 90% occurring only once. Broader study findings: Breadth and depth estimates from TCRs may understate total T cell responses.

Treatment: roughly 19 received Ad26.COV2.S at low or high dose, single or two shots; about 5 received placebo; per-sample allocation not given. Each sample was drawn 63 days after the first injection (of vaccine or placebo). The sequenced sample was peripheral blood, obtained in a trial of Ad26.COV2.S vaccine versus placebo. V is TRBV3-1 (or the pseudogene TRBV3-2) and J is TRBJ2-1; 8 positions agree with TRBD1. The source is a person between 18 and 59 years old who received the Ad26.COV2.S COVID-19 vaccine or a placebo. For the CDR3, the DNA is TGTGCCAGCAGCCACGGACAGGGATCCTACAATGAGCAGTTCTTC. Protein sequence: CASSHGQGSYNEQFF.